This T cell receptor (beta chain) was identified in a study of blood T cell repertoires in COVID-19. Study-wide context: COVID-19 samples, acute and convalescent, were from the United States, Italy and Spain. In each case, the material was cDNA or gDNA derived from T cells, B-cell-depleted T cells, or PBMCs.

How the authors handled the data: How many nucleated cells were present was estimated from reference gene primer amplification. Clones were read by immunoSEQ multiplex PCR, and TCRdb kept only the in-frame ones, dropping some. V and J calls and clone size come straight from that table; D and trimming were deduced from the DNA. The sample includes 95,000 to 150,000 clones, approximately 82% of them seen just once. V shed 1 base and J shed 9 bases, with 16 bases lying between them. This CDR3 has 16 amino acids. Germline V gene data show CDR1 as SGHAT and CDR2 as FQNNGV. The clonotype originates from a man older than 75 with active or convalescent COVID-19. Input material: peripheral blood. This chain connects TRBV11-2 to TRBJ1-6; possibly TRBD1 for D (6 bases). CDR3 coding DNA: TGTGCCAGCAGCTTAGGGCGGGGGCCTCTCAGTTCACCCCTCCACTTT. This codes for CASSLGRGPLSSPLHF.